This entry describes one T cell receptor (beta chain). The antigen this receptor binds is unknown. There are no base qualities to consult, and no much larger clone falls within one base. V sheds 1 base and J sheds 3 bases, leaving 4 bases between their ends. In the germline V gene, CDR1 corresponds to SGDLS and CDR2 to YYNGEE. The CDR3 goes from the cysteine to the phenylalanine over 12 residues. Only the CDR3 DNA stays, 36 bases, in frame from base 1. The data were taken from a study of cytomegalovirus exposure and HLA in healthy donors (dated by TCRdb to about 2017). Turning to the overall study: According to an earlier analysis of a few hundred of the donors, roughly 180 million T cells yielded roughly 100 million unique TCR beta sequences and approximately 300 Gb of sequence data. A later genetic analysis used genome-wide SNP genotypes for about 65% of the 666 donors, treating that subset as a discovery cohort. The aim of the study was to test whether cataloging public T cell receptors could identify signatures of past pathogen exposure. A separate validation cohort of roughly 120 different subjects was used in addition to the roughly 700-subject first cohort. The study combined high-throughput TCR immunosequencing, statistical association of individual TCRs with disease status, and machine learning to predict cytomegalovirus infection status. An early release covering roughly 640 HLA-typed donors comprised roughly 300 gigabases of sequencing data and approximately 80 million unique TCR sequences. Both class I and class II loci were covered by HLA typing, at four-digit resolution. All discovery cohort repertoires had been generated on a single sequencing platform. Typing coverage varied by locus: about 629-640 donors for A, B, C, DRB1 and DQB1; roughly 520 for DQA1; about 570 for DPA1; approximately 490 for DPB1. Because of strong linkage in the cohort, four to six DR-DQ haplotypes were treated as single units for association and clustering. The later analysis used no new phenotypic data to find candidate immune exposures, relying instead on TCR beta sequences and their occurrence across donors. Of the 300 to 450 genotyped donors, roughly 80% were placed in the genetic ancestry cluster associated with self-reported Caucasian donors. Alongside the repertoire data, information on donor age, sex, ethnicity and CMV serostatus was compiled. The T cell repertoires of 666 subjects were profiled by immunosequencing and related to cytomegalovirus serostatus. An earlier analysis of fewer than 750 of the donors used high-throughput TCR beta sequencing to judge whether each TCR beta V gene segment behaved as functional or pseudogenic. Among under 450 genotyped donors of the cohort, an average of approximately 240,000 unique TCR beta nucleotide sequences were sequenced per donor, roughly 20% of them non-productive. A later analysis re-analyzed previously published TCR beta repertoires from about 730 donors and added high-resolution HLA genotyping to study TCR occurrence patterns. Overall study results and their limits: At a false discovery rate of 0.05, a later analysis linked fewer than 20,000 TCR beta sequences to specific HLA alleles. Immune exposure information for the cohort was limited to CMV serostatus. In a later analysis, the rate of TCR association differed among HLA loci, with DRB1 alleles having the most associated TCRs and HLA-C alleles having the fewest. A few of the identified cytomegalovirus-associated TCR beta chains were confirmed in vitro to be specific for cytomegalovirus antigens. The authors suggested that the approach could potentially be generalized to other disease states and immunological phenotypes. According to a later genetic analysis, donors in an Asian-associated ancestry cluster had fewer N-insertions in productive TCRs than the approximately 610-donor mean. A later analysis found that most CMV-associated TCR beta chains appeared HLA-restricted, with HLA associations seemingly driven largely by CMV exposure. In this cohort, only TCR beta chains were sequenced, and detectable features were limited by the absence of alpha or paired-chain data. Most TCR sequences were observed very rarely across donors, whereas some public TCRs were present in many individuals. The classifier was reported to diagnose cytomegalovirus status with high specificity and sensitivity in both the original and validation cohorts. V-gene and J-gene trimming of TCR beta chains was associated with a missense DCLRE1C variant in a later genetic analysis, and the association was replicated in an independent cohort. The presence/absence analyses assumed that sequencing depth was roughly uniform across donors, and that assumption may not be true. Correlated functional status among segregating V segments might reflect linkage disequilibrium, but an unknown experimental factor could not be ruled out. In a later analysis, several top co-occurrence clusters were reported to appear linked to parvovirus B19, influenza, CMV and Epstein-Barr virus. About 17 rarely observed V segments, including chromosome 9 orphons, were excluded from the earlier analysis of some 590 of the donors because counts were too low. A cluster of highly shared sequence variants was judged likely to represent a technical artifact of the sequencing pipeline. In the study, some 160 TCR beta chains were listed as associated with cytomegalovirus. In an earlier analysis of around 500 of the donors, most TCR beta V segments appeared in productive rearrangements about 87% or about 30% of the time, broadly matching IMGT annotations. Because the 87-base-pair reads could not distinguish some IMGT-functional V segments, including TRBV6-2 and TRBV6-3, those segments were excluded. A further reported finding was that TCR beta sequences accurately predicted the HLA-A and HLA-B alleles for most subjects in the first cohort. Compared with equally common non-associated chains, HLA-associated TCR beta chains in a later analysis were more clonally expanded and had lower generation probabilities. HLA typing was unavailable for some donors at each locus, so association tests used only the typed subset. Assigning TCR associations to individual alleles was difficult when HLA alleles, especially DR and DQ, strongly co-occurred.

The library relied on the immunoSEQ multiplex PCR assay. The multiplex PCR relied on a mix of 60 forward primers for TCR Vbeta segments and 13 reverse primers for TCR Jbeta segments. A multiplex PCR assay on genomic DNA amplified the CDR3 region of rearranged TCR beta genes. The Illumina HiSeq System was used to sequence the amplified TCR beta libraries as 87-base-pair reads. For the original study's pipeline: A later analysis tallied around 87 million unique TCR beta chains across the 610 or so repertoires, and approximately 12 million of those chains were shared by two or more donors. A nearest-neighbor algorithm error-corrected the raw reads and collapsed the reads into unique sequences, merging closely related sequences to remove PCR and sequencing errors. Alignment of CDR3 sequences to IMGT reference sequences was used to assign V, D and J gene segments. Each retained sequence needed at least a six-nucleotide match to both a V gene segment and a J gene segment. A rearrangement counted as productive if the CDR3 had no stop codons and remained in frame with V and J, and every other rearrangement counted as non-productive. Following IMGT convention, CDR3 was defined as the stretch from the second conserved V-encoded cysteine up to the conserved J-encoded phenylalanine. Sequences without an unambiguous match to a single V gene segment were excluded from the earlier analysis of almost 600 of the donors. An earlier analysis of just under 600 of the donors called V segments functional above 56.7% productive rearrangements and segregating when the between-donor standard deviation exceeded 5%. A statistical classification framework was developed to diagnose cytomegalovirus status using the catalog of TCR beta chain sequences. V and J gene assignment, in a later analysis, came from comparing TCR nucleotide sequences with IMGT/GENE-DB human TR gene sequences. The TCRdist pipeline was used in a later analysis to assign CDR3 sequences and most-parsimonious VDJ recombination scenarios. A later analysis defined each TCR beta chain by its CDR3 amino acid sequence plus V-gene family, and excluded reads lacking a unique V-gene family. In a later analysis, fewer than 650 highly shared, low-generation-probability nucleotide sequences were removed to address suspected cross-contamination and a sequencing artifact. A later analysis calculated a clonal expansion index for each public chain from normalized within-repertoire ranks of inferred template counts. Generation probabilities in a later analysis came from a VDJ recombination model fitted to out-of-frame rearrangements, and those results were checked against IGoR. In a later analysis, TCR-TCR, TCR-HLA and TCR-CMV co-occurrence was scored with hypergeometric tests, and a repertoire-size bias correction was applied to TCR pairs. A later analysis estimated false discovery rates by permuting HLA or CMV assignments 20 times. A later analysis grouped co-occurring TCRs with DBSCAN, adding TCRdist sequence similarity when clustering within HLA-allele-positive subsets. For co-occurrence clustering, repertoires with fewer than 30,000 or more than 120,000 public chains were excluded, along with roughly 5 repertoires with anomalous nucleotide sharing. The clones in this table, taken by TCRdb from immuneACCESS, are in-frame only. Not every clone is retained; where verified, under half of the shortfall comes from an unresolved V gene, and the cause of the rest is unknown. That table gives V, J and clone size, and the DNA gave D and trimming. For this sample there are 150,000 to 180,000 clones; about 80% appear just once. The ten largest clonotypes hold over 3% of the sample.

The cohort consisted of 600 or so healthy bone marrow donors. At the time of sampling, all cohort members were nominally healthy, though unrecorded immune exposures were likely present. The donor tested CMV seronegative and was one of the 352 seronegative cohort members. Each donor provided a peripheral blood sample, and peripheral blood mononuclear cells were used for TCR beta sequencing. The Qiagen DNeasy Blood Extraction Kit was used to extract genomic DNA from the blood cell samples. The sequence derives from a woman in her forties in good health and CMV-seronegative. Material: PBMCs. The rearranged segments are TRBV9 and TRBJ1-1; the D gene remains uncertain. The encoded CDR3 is CASSVRDTEAFF. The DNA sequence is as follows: TGTGCCAGCAGCGTAAGAGACACTGAAGCTTTCTTT. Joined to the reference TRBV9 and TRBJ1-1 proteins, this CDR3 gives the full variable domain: DSGVTQTPKHLITATGQRVTLRCSPRSGDLSVYWYQQSLDQGLQFLIQYYNGEERAKGNILERFSAQQFPDLHSELNLSSLELGDSALYFCASSVRDTEAFFGQGTRLTVV.